This T cell receptor beta chain was obtained from a study of T-cell memory formation after mild COVID-19. Background on the study: Each donor largely had its own TCR clusters. Study observations and caveats: Mostly located in CM and EM were contracting CD4+ clones, with contracting CD8+ clones located in EMRA.

TCRdb used MiXCR to reprocess the 5' RACE reads, holding one entry per CDR3 protein. The sample holds 470,000 or so distinct CDR3 sequences, about 19% seen once. A note on this clonotype: Its antigen is not known.

The sample taken for sequencing was PBMCs or a T cell subset sorted from them (not recorded which). This TCR was recovered from an adult woman who had mild COVID-19 (a few samples of this study predate the infection). Cell type and time point are not known.

This CDR3 reads CASSLAGLAGMWAKNIQYF. The CDR3 DNA reads TGTGCCAGCAGCTTAGCCGGACTAGCGGGGATGTGGGCCAAAAACATTCAGTACTTC. The chain joins TRBV11-2 to TRBJ2-4; 12 nucleotides agree with TRBD2. Germline assignment: CDR1 SGHAT and CDR2 FQNNGV. J lost 1 base, V lost 1 base, and 8 bases had no gene match. The CDR3 sequence is 19 residues long.